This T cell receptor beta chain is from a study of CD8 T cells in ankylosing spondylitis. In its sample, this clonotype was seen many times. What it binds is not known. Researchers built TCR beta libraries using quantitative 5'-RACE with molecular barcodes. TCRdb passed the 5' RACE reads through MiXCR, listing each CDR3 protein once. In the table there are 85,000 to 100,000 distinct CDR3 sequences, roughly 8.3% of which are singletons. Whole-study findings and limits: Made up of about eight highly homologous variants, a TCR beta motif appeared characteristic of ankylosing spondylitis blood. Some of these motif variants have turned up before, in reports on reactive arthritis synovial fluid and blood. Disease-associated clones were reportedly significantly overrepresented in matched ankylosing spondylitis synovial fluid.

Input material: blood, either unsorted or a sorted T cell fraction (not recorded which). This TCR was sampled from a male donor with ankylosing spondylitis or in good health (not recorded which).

This CDR3 reads CASSERSQPQHF. The CDR3 DNA is TGTGCCAGCAGTGAGCGGAGTCAGCCCCAGCATTTT. This chain joins TRBV2 and TRBJ1-5; no firm D call. Germline CDR1 reads SNHLY; CDR2 reads FYNNEI. This CDR3 spans 12 amino acids. V was shortened by 3 bases and J by 6 bases, with 6 bases between the two germline ends.